A single sample is the source of the 24 T cell receptor gamma chains below, sequenced in a study of gamma delta lymphoproliferative disorders and STAT genes. TCRdb redid the clone calls on the multiplex PCR reads with CATT. The sample holds around 2,000 gamma-chain clones, 7% to 8% seen once. PBMCs from patients and controls supplied the genomic DNA for sequencing. The sample taken for sequencing was blood. These receptors came from a human donor with gamma-delta T-cell large granular lymphocyte leukemia.

This clone is categorized as medium-sized (0.01 to 0.1%). Other DNA sequences in the same sample also yield this CDR3. The chain couples TRGV2 to TRGJP2. TCRdb is silent on the J gene; assignment here came from matching the DNA to germline. Germline-derived CDR1 and CDR2 are EGSNGY and YDSYNSKV. This CDR3 comprises 13 residues. V dropped 0 bases and J dropped 5; count of bases not matched to a gene: 0. Here the CDR3 reads CATWDGSDWIKTF. DNA for the CDR3: TGTGCCACCTGGGACGGGAGTGATTGGATCAAGACGTTT.

Judged by abundance, this clone is medium-sized. This chain joins TRGV2 and TRGJP2. TCRdb offers no J gene call, so here the DNA was matched to germline to obtain one. V shed 4 bases, J shed 6 bases, and the junction held 5 bases outside the gene matches. This CDR3 spans 13 amino acids. Germline V lookup: CDR1 EGSNGY, CDR2 YDSYNSKV. The chain's CDR3 is CATWDMGDWIKTF. DNA for the CDR3: TGTGCCACCTGGGATATGGGTGATTGGATCAAGACGTTT.

There are many counts of this clone. The identical CDR3 is also encoded by other nucleotide sequences in the sample. The chain employs TRGV2 and TRGJ1 or TRGJ2. TCRdb carries no J gene annotation; the J gene was assigned here by matching the DNA with germline. From germline, CDR1 is EGSNGY and CDR2 YDSYNSKV. The CDR3 spans 13 residues. The junction had 3 bases not matched to a gene; V was cut back by 1 base and J by 3 bases. The CDR3 DNA sequence: TGTGCCACCTGGGACGGTCTTTATTATAAGAAACTCTTT. Translating it yields CATWDGLYYKKLF.

This clone is classed as medium-sized (0.01 to 0.1%). The limits of the CDR3 on the DNA are not certain, so only TCRdb's listed CDR3 is given. The J gene was not called, though the V gene is TRGV11. TRGV11 carries the ORF label, with uncertain function. The CDR3 spans 17 amino acids, including both terminal residues. The CDR3 protein is CTTVPAGLGHTGWFKIF.

Within the sample, this clone is medium-sized (0.01 to 0.1%). J is TRGJ1 or TRGJ2 and V is TRGV9. TCRdb carries no J gene annotation; the J gene was assigned here by matching the DNA with germline. Germline lookup yields CDR1 GITISATS and CDR2 ISYDGTV (reference sequence). With 3 bases clipped from V and 0 bases from J, the junction kept 5 bases outside the gene matches. The CDR3 spans 14 residues. In DNA, the CDR3 is TGTGCCTTGTGGGAGCCGAAGAATTATTATAAGAAACTCTTT. This gives the protein CALWEPKNYYKKLF.

Within the sample, this clone is medium-sized (0.01 to 0.1%). The V gene is listed as TRGV3; no J gene was called. The CDR3 runs 11 residues. Germline CDR1 and CDR2: VTNTFY and YDVSTARD (reference sequence). The CDR3 loop is CATWDRRQQTF. The DNA of the CDR3 is TGTGCCACCTGGGACAGGCGGCAGCAGACGTTT.

By sample fraction, this clone is medium-sized. This rearrangement joins TRGV2 to TRGJ1 or TRGJ2. The J gene, absent from TCRdb, was called here by matching the DNA to germline. CDR1 and CDR2 from the germline V gene are EGSNGY and YDSYNSKV. With 9 bases clipped from V and 11 bases from J, the junction kept 10 bases outside the gene matches. The CDR3 totals 10 residues. CDR3 sequence reads: CATPRREKLF. CDR3 coding DNA: TGTGCCACCCCGCGTCGAGAGAAACTCTTT.

In this sample, this clone turned up a few times. The J gene is TRGJ1 or TRGJ2, the V gene TRGV9. No J gene is reported in TCRdb; it was inferred here by comparing the DNA with germline. Trimming at V came to 3 bases and at J to 6 bases, leaving 26 bases not matched to a gene. Germline V lookup: CDR1 GITISATS, CDR2 ISYDGTV (reference sequence). The length of the CDR3 is 19 residues. The CDR3 loop reads CALWEPTPRPPPVCYKKLF. In DNA, the CDR3 is TGTGCCTTGTGGGAGCCGACCCCGCGACCTCCTCCCGTTTGTTATAAGAAACTCTTT.

By sample share, this clone is medium-sized. J is TRGJ1 or TRGJ2 and V is TRGV8. No J gene is reported in TCRdb; it was inferred here by comparing the DNA with germline. The ends lost 5 bases at V and 3 bases at J; junction bases unmatched: 4. CDR1 and CDR2 (germline): VENAVY, YDSYNSRV. This CDR3 region has 12 residues. The CDR3 DNA follows: TGTGCCACCTGGGTTGGTTATTATAAGAAACTCTTT. This gives the protein CATWVGYYKKLF.

In this sample, this clone is medium-sized. The rearrangement links TRGV9 to TRGJ1 or TRGJ2. Here the J gene came from matching the DNA to germline, since TCRdb omits it. J was trimmed by 8 bases and V by 0 bases; bases with no gene match: 4. CDR1 and CDR2 (germline): GITISATS, ISYDGTV (reference sequence). The CDR3 contains 12 residues. The CDR3 DNA is TGTGCCTTGTGGGAGGTGCGGGATAAGAAACTCTTT. This encodes CALWEVRDKKLF.

This clone was counted ten times or more. CDR3 coding DNA: TGTGCCACCTGGGACGACGATAAGAAACTCTTT. It encodes CATWDDDKKLF. The V gene is TRGV2, the J gene TRGJ1 or TRGJ2. TCRdb is silent on the J gene; assignment here came from matching the DNA to germline. V lost 2 bases to trimming and J lost 8 bases; unmatched junction nucleotides: 3. Germline CDR1 reads EGSNGY; CDR2 reads YDSYNSKV. The CDR3 loop spans 11 amino acids.

This clone has more than one count but fewer than ten. Other DNA sequences of this sample code for an identical CDR3. The J gene is TRGJP, the V gene TRGV9. TCRdb carries no J gene annotation; the J gene was assigned here by matching the DNA with germline. The ends lost 4 bases at V and 5 bases at J; junction bases unmatched: 8. The CDR3 consists of 17 residues. CDR1 is GITISATS, CDR2 ISYDGTV, per germline (reference sequence). The CDR3 here is CALWEQVKELGKKIKVF. CDR3 sequence (DNA): TGTGCCTTGTGGGAACAAGTAAAAGAGTTGGGCAAAAAAATCAAGGTATTT.

This clone counts as medium-sized. This chain joins TRGV9 and TRGJ1 or TRGJ2. TCRdb supplies no J gene; here it was assigned by aligning the nucleotide sequence to germline. There are 13 residues in the CDR3. Germline loops: CDR1 GITISATS, CDR2 ISYDGTV (reference sequence). Trimming at V came to 0 bases and at J to 10 bases, leaving 9 bases not matched to a gene. CDR3 nucleotides: TGTGCCTTGTGGGAGGTGCAAGGTAGGAAGAAACTCTTT. Protein product: CALWEVQGRKKLF.

In its sample, this clone ranks as medium-sized. The rearrangement links TRGV2 to TRGJP2. The J gene, missing from TCRdb, was assigned here through DNA to germline matching. Germline-derived CDR1 and CDR2 are EGSNGY and YDSYNSKV. This CDR3 contains 12 residues. After removal of 1 base from V and 7 bases from J, the junction contained 0 bases not matched to a gene. Here the CDR3 reads CATWDGDWIKTF. DNA of the CDR3: TGTGCCACCTGGGACGGTGATTGGATCAAGACGTTT.

This clone has just a few counts. The protein TCRdb lists belongs to a much larger clone and differs from this DNA's translation at residue 9, which points to a read error; the protein shown is made from the DNA. The chain combines TRGV2 with TRGJP2. TCRdb records no J gene; here it was assigned by comparing the DNA to germline. There are 15 residues in the CDR3. Trimming took 0 bases from V and 7 from J; bases not matched to a gene: 8. In germline, CDR1 is EGSNGY, CDR2 YDSYNSKV. CDR3 in amino acids: CATWDGPSDDWIKTF. CDR3 DNA sequence: TGTGCCACCTGGGACGGGCCTAGTGATGATTGGATCAAGACGTTT.

In its sample, this clone ranks as medium-sized (0.01 to 0.1%). The chain links TRGV10 to TRGJ1 or TRGJ2. The J gene, missing from TCRdb, was assigned here through DNA to germline matching. TRGV10 is classed as an ORF, of uncertain function. The J segment lost 5 bases and the V segment lost 8 bases, leaving 10 bases of the junction unmatched. The CDR3 runs to 13 residues. Written as DNA, the CDR3 is TGTGCTGCGTGGGATAAGTGTCATTATAAGAAACTCTTT. This codes for CAAWDKCHYKKLF.

The table lists this clone with a few counts. This sequence joins TRGV10 and TRGJ1 or TRGJ2. The J gene is not listed in TCRdb, so it was assigned here from a DNA match to germline. TRGV10 is marked as an open reading frame, function uncertain. V dropped 11 bases and J dropped 8; count of bases not matched to a gene: 4. The CDR3 runs to 9 residues. The CDR3 spells CAAGHKKLF. The CDR3 nucleotides read TGTGCTGCGGGGCATAAGAAACTCTTT.

Within the sample, this clone is medium-sized. V and J are TRGV2 and TRGJP1. The J gene, absent from TCRdb, was called here by matching the DNA to germline. This CDR3 is 16 amino acids long. The germline gives CDR1 EGSNGY, CDR2 YDSYNSKV. The V and J ends lost 0 bases and 3 bases, in that order; junction bases with no gene match: 7. The CDR3 DNA reads as TGTGCCACCTGGGACGGGGTTGGGTCCACTGGTTGGTTCAAGATATTT. Protein: CATWDGVGSTGWFKIF.

By share, this clone ranks as medium-sized. The chain joins TRGV2 to TRGJ1 or TRGJ2. In the absence of a J gene in TCRdb, the DNA was matched to germline to assign it here. Unmatched junction bases numbered 15, after V lost 1 base and J lost 6 bases. The length of the CDR3 is 16 residues. Germline CDR1 reads EGSNGY; CDR2 reads YDSYNSKV. The CDR3 sequence is CATWDGRTRICYKKLF. In nucleotides, the CDR3 is TGTGCCACCTGGGACGGAAGAACACGGATTTGTTATAAGAAACTCTTT.

Within the sample, this clone is medium-sized. The rearrangement links TRGV3 to TRGJ1 or TRGJ2. Germline matching of the DNA provided the J gene here, since TCRdb leaves it blank. Germline CDR1 reads VTNTFY; CDR2 reads YDVSTARD (reference sequence). The CDR3 consists of 15 residues. Trimming took 0 bases from V and 3 from J; bases not matched to a gene: 8. The CDR3 DNA is TGTGCCACCTGGGACAGGCCTCGGGTTTATTATAAGAAACTCTTT. It yields the protein CATWDRPRVYYKKLF.

Sample share makes this clone medium-sized. The V gene is TRGV10, the J gene TRGJP1. No J gene is reported in TCRdb; it was inferred here by comparing the DNA with germline. TRGV10 qualifies as an ORF whose function is uncertain. V lost 8 bases and J lost 0; bases outside the gene matches: 16. The CDR3 length is 18 residues. CDR3 DNA sequence: TGTGCTGCGTGGGACCATTATTTTCCCAATACCACTGGTTGGTTCAAGATATTT. The encoded protein is CAAWDHYFPNTTGWFKIF.

This clone was seen repeatedly, ten times or more. This chain joins TRGV8 and TRGJ1 or TRGJ2. TCRdb does not report a J gene; here it was assigned by matching the DNA to germline references. Unmatched junction bases numbered 4, after V lost 1 base and J lost 7 bases. CDR1 and CDR2 (germline): VENAVY, YDSYNSRV. There are 12 residues in the CDR3. CDR3 amino acids: CATWDSRYKKLF. The CDR3 DNA follows: TGTGCCACCTGGGATAGCCGCTATAAGAAACTCTTT.

This clone counts as medium-sized. The V gene is given as TRGV3, and no J gene call is available. CDR3 length: 12 amino acids. Germline V CDR1 and CDR2: VTNTFY, YDVSTARD (reference sequence). The CDR3 DNA reads TGTGCCACCTGGGACAGGCAAGGGGCAAAACTCTTT. As protein: CATWDRQGAKLF.

In this sample, this clone turned up a few times. The protein held in TCRdb is that of a much larger clone and does not match this DNA's translation at residue 7, likely because of a read error; the protein shown is translated from the DNA. The chain is built from TRGV11 and TRGJ1 or TRGJ2. In the absence of a J gene in TCRdb, the DNA was matched to germline to assign it here. TRGV11 is an ORF, with its function uncertain. The CDR3 sequence is 12 residues long. V was pared by 1 base and J by 12 bases, with 6 bases of the junction left unmatched. The CDR3 protein is CACWIRQVGKLF. The CDR3 DNA follows: TGTGCCTGCTGGATTAGGCAAGTCGGGAAACTCTTT.